This T cell receptor (beta chain) appears in the sequencing data of a study of cytomegalovirus exposure and HLA in healthy donors. Though nominally healthy at sampling, donors likely had unrecorded immune exposures. The PCR made use of 60 Vbeta and 13 Jbeta primers. Sequencing was performed with immunoSEQ multiplex PCR; in TCRdb, only in-frame clones are kept and a portion is missing. Of around 130,000 clones in the sample, about 80% are singletons; the top ten hold approximately 1%. As for this clone: Antigen specificity is unknown.

Regarding the study as a whole: Later analysis suggested most CMV-associated TCR beta chains were HLA-restricted. A later analysis appeared to link common viral pathogens to several of the most significant clusters.

The TCR was taken from a human donor in good health. Source material: PBMCs.

The CDR3 loop reads CASSLGQGVYNEQFF. The CDR3 bases are TGCGCCAGCAGCTTGGGTCAGGGGGTCTACAATGAGCAGTTCTTC. This rearrangement joins TRBV5-1 to TRBJ2-1, with 7 bases that match TRBD1. V gave up 0 bases and J gave up 3 bases; unmatched junction bases: 3. The CDR3 extends over 15 amino acids. CDR1 is SGHRS, CDR2 YFSETQ, per germline.